A selection of T cell receptor beta chains follows, all from one sample in a study of spatial heterogeneity in lung cancer. TCRdb fed the 5' RACE reads into MiXCR, producing one record per CDR3 protein. The table includes fewer than 45,000 distinct CDR3 sequences, around 7.1% detected once. Specimen: PBMCs, collected at surgery. The receptor source for this set is a female donor with early-stage non-small cell lung cancer. Each CDR3 is given with its conserved first and last residue. The D gene is left open where the match is weak. Size tells how often a clone was seen (once, few, many) or the class of an expanded clone, and some rows leave it out.

CDR3 DNA: TGTGCCAGCTCGTCCGGGGTTCATACAGGGGACACTGAAGCTTTCTTT
CDR3 protein: CASSSGVHTGDTEAFF
V gene: TRBV18
D gene: TRBD1
J gene: TRBJ1-1
clone size: many

CDR3 DNA: TGTGCCAGCAGTTACCGGACTAGCGGGGGGGAGACCCAGTACTTC
CDR3 protein: CASSYRTSGGETQYF
V gene: TRBV6-5
D gene: TRBD2
J gene: TRBJ2-5
clone size: many

CDR3 DNA: TGTGCCAGCAGCAAGGCAATGCAGGGGAGGGGCACTGAAGCTTTCTTT
CDR3 protein: CASSKAMQGRGTEAFF
V gene: TRBV11-3
D gene: NA
J gene: TRBJ1-1
clone size: NA

CDR3 DNA: TGCGCCAGCAGCTTGGTAGGGACAGGGAGAGAGACCCAGTACTTC
CDR3 protein: CASSLVGTGRETQYF
V gene: TRBV5-1
D gene: TRBD1
J gene: TRBJ2-5
clone size: many

CDR3 DNA: TGCAGTGCTAGAGGCAGGGCAGATGAGCAGTTCTTC
CDR3 protein: CSARGRADEQFF
V gene: TRBV20-1
D gene: NA
J gene: TRBJ2-1
clone size: many

CDR3 DNA: TGCGCCAGCAGCCCGCCCGGAGACGAGCAGTACTTC
CDR3 protein: CASSPPGDEQYF
V gene: TRBV5-1
D gene: NA
J gene: TRBJ2-7
clone size: many

CDR3 DNA: TGTGCCAGCCCAGGACTGGATTACAATGAGCAGTTCTTC
CDR3 protein: CASPGLDYNEQFF
V gene: TRBV19
D gene: NA
J gene: TRBJ2-1
clone size: many

CDR3 DNA: TGTGCCACCAGCAGTACGAAATCACCCCTCCACTTT
CDR3 protein: CATSSTKSPLHF
V gene: TRBV24-1
D gene: NA
J gene: TRBJ1-6
clone size: few

CDR3 DNA: TGTGCCAGTAGTCCGGGACAGGGAACGAACACTGAAGCTTTCTTT
CDR3 protein: CASSPGQGTNTEAFF
V gene: TRBV19
D gene: TRBD1
J gene: TRBJ1-1
clone size: many

CDR3 DNA: TGTGCCAGCAGCCCAATGGAATCGAACACTGAAGCTTTCTTT
CDR3 protein: CASSPMESNTEAFF
V gene: TRBV7-8
D gene: NA
J gene: TRBJ1-1
clone size: NA

CDR3 DNA: TGTGCCAGCAGTTTATCAGCCGGGGAGCTGTTTTTT
CDR3 protein: CASSLSAGELFF
V gene: TRBV28
D gene: NA
J gene: TRBJ2-2
clone size: few

CDR3 DNA: TGTGCCAGCAGACTCCAGGGACAGCGCCGGGAAACACTGTTTTTT
CDR3 protein: CASRLQGQRRETLFF
V gene: TRBV2
D gene: TRBD1
J gene: TRBJ1-4
clone size: NA

CDR3 DNA: TGCAGCGTCGCGCCGGCAGGGAACACTGAAGCTTTCTTT
CDR3 protein: CSVAPAGNTEAFF
V gene: TRBV29-1
D gene: NA
J gene: TRBJ1-1
clone size: few

CDR3 DNA: TGTGCCAGCAGGAGCGGGGGGTCCACAGATACGCAGTATTTT
CDR3 protein: CASRSGGSTDTQYF
V gene: TRBV28
D gene: TRBD2
J gene: TRBJ2-3
clone size: many

CDR3 DNA: TGTGCCATCAATCCGGGACAGGGGTCCTACGAGCAGTACTTC
CDR3 protein: CAINPGQGSYEQYF
V gene: TRBV10-3
D gene: TRBD1
J gene: TRBJ2-7
clone size: many

CDR3 DNA: TGTGCCAGTAGTCCTTGGGGTGAAAAACTGTTTTTT
CDR3 protein: CASSPWGEKLFF
V gene: TRBV19
D gene: NA
J gene: TRBJ1-4
clone size: NA

CDR3 DNA: TGCAGTGCTTACGTCTGGCGGGAAGAAAGGGGACTTTTTAATGGCTACACCTTC
CDR3 protein: CSAYVWREERGLFNGYTF
V gene: TRBV20-1
D gene: NA
J gene: TRBJ1-2
clone size: many

CDR3 DNA: TGCAGTGCTAGTAGGGGTTTCTCGCGGTCGGGCACCGGGGAGCTGTTTTTT
CDR3 protein: CSASRGFSRSGTGELFF
V gene: TRBV20-1
D gene: NA
J gene: TRBJ2-2
clone size: few

CDR3 DNA: TGTGCCAGCTCACCCCTCGGACAGGGCTATCAGCCCCAGCATTTT
CDR3 protein: CASSPLGQGYQPQHF
V gene: TRBV18
D gene: TRBD1
J gene: TRBJ1-5
clone size: many

CDR3 DNA: TGTGCCAGCAGTGAGCTGGTTGGGGCCAACGTCCTGACTTTC
CDR3 protein: CASSELVGANVLTF
V gene: TRBV28
D gene: NA
J gene: TRBJ2-6
clone size: few

CDR3 DNA: TGCGCCAGCAGTCACTTACTCGTCCCTGCGGGTCAGCCCCAGCATTTT
CDR3 protein: CASSHLLVPAGQPQHF
V gene: TRBV23-1
D gene: NA
J gene: TRBJ1-5
clone size: NA

CDR3 DNA: TGCGCCTGGGCCTCCGGGGAGCTGTTTTTT
CDR3 protein: CAWASGELFF
V gene: TRBV23-1
D gene: NA
J gene: TRBJ2-2
clone size: few

CDR3 DNA: TGTGCCAGCAGTTTATTGAAGACAATGAACACTGAAGCTTTCTTT
CDR3 protein: CASSLLKTMNTEAFF
V gene: TRBV28
D gene: NA
J gene: TRBJ1-1
clone size: NA

CDR3 DNA: TGTGCCAGCAGTATTAGCGGGGTCTACAATGAGCAGTTCTTC
CDR3 protein: CASSISGVYNEQFF
V gene: TRBV12-3/TRBV12-4
D gene: TRBD2
J gene: TRBJ2-1
clone size: many

CDR3 DNA: TGTGCCAGCAGCCGAGGGGGCCCGGACACTGAAGCTTTCTTT
CDR3 protein: CASSRGGPDTEAFF
V gene: TRBV28
D gene: TRBD1
J gene: TRBJ1-1
clone size: many

CDR3 DNA: TGTGCCAGCAGTAAGGGAGGACGGAGCACAGATACGCAGTATTTT
CDR3 protein: CASSKGGRSTDTQYF
V gene: TRBV7-2
D gene: NA
J gene: TRBJ2-3
clone size: NA

CDR3 DNA: TGCGCCAGCAGCTTGGACGGAGACACTGAAGCTTTCTTT
CDR3 protein: CASSLDGDTEAFF
V gene: TRBV5-1
D gene: NA
J gene: TRBJ1-1
clone size: many

CDR3 DNA: TGTGCCAGCAGCTTAAGAGACAGGAACACTGAAGCTTTCTTT
CDR3 protein: CASSLRDRNTEAFF
V gene: TRBV7-8
D gene: NA
J gene: TRBJ1-1
clone size: few

CDR3 DNA: TGCGCCAGCAGCCTCACTCCCGTTCAGGCGGAGACCCAGTACTTC
CDR3 protein: CASSLTPVQAETQYF
V gene: TRBV4-1
D gene: NA
J gene: TRBJ2-5
clone size: many

CDR3 DNA: TGTGCCAGCTCACCCATTGGGGCGGATAATTCACCCCTCCACTTT
CDR3 protein: CASSPIGADNSPLHF
V gene: TRBV18
D gene: NA
J gene: TRBJ1-6
clone size: many

CDR3 DNA: TGCAGCGTTGCGGATGTTGGGGGGGCGCGGACCCAGTACTTC
CDR3 protein: CSVADVGGARTQYF
V gene: TRBV29-1
D gene: NA
J gene: TRBJ2-5
clone size: few

CDR3 DNA: TGCAGTGTCCCGGGCTGGGGAGCCAAAAACATTCAGTACTTC
CDR3 protein: CSVPGWGAKNIQYF
V gene: TRBV20-1
D gene: NA
J gene: TRBJ2-4
clone size: NA

CDR3 DNA: TGTGCCAGCAGCCCCGGACAGGGTTACGAGCAGTACTTC
CDR3 protein: CASSPGQGYEQYF
V gene: TRBV7-6
D gene: TRBD1
J gene: TRBJ2-7
clone size: many

CDR3 DNA: TGTGCCAGCAGTTTAAGGGGGTTCACAGATACGCAGTATTTT
CDR3 protein: CASSLRGFTDTQYF
V gene: TRBV12-3/TRBV12-4
D gene: NA
J gene: TRBJ2-3
clone size: few

CDR3 DNA: TGTGCCAGCCTCAGAGTTCCTGAAGCTTTCTTT
CDR3 protein: CASLRVPEAFF
V gene: TRBV6-6
D gene: NA
J gene: TRBJ1-1
clone size: many

CDR3 DNA: TGTGCCAGCAGCCCCGCAGGAATTAAGCAGTACTTC
CDR3 protein: CASSPAGIKQYF
V gene: TRBV6-2/TRBV6-3
D gene: NA
J gene: TRBJ2-7
clone size: NA

CDR3 DNA: TGTGCCAGCAATCCATTCCAGGGAAGCACAGATACGCAGTATTTT
CDR3 protein: CASNPFQGSTDTQYF
V gene: TRBV27
D gene: NA
J gene: TRBJ2-3
clone size: many

CDR3 DNA: TGCGCCAGCAGCTTGGCAGGGCCGAGCCTCACTGAAGCTTTCTTT
CDR3 protein: CASSLAGPSLTEAFF
V gene: TRBV5-1
D gene: NA
J gene: TRBJ1-1
clone size: many

CDR3 DNA: TGTGCCAGCAGCCCCGTCGGGACTAGCAGCCAAGAGACCCAGTACTTC
CDR3 protein: CASSPVGTSSQETQYF
V gene: TRBV4-2
D gene: TRBD2
J gene: TRBJ2-5
clone size: NA

CDR3 DNA: TGTGCCAGCAGCTTAGGGGGTTCTGGGGCCAACGTCCTGACTTTC
CDR3 protein: CASSLGGSGANVLTF
V gene: TRBV7-2
D gene: NA
J gene: TRBJ2-6
clone size: NA

CDR3 DNA: TGTGCCAGCAGCTTAAGCGGGGGGCCGGGAGGGACCCAGTACTTC
CDR3 protein: CASSLSGGPGGTQYF
V gene: TRBV7-2
D gene: TRBD2
J gene: TRBJ2-5
clone size: few

CDR3 DNA: TGTGCCAGCAGTTTGGCAGGGGGTAGGGGCTACACCTTC
CDR3 protein: CASSLAGGRGYTF
V gene: TRBV12-3/TRBV12-4
D gene: TRBD1
J gene: TRBJ1-2
clone size: many

CDR3 DNA: TGTGCCAGCAGTTTAAGAGAAGCTACAGTGGGGGCCGGGGCCAACGTCCTGACTTTC
CDR3 protein: CASSLREATVGAGANVLTF
V gene: TRBV27
D gene: NA
J gene: TRBJ2-6
clone size: NA

CDR3 DNA: TGTGCCAGCAGCAACAGGGCACCGAGGAAATACAATGAGCAGTTCTTC
CDR3 protein: CASSNRAPRKYNEQFF
V gene: TRBV21-1
D gene: NA
J gene: TRBJ2-1
clone size: few

CDR3 DNA: TGTGCCAGCAGCCCGCGGACTAGCGGGGGCCCTCCGAAGTACTTC
CDR3 protein: CASSPRTSGGPPKYF
V gene: TRBV9
D gene: TRBD2
J gene: TRBJ2-5
clone size: many

CDR3 DNA: TGTGCCAGCAGCCAAGGTGGAGGGGGCACAGATACGCAGTATTTT
CDR3 protein: CASSQGGGGTDTQYF
V gene: TRBV3-1
D gene: NA
J gene: TRBJ2-3
clone size: many

CDR3 DNA: TGTGCCAGCAGCCAAGATCTCTGGGGAAGCAATCAGCCCCAGCATTTT
CDR3 protein: CASSQDLWGSNQPQHF
V gene: TRBV4-2
D gene: NA
J gene: TRBJ1-5
clone size: NA

CDR3 DNA: TGTGCCAGCAGCCCAGGGGGGGCCAACGTCCTGACTTTC
CDR3 protein: CASSPGGANVLTF
V gene: TRBV12-3/TRBV12-4
D gene: NA
J gene: TRBJ2-6
clone size: many

CDR3 DNA: TGTGCCAGCAGTGGCAGCGGGGGACCCACGGAGACCCAGTACTTC
CDR3 protein: CASSGSGGPTETQYF
V gene: TRBV6-1
D gene: TRBD2
J gene: TRBJ2-5
clone size: many

CDR3 DNA: TGTGCCAGCAGCCACTATTTTCTGAACACTGAAGCTTTCTTT
CDR3 protein: CASSHYFLNTEAFF
V gene: TRBV14
D gene: NA
J gene: TRBJ1-1
clone size: few

CDR3 DNA: TGCAGCGTTGATTCGGCAGGGGGGACTGAAGCTTTCTTT
CDR3 protein: CSVDSAGGTEAFF
V gene: TRBV29-1
D gene: TRBD1
J gene: TRBJ1-1
clone size: many